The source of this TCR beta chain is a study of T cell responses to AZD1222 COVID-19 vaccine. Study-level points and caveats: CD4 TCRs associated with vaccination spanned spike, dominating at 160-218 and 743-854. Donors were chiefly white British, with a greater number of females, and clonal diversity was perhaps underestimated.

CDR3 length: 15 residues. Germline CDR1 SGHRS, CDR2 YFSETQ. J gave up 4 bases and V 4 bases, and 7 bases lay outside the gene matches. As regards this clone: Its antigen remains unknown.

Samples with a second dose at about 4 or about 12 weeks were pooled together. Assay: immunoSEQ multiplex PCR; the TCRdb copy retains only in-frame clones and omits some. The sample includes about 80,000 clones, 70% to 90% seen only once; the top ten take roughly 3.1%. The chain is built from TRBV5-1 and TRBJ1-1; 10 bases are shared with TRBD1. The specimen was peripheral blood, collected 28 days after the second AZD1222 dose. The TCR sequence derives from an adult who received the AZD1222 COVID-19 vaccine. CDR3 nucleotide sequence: TGCGCCAGCAGCATCTCCGGGACAGGGGCCACTGAAGCTTTCTTT. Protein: CASSISGTGATEAFF.